A single sample is the source of the 24 T cell receptor beta chains below, sequenced in a study of CD8+CD57+ T cells in acquired aplastic anemia. Patients chosen for sequencing had CD8+CD57+ cells that had expanded, as shown by flow cytometry. Profiling of TCR beta VDJ combinations and CDR3 sequences used genomic DNA as template. TCRdb analysed the reads with MiXCR anew, one entry per CDR3 protein. The table lists 150,000 to 200,000 distinct CDR3 sequences, roughly 50% of them singletons. What was sequenced was sorted CD4+, CD8+, or CD8+CD57+ T cells (not recorded which) from PBMCs. Receptors originate from a human donor with aplastic anemia.

This clonotype was recorded at least ten times. This rearrangement joins TRBV5-1 to TRBJ2-5, with a possible D match to TRBD1 (6 bases). The ends were cut back, 7 bases at V and 2 bases at J, with 15 bases in the middle. The CDR3 totals 14 residues. CDR1 and CDR2 from the germline V gene are SGHRS and YFSETQ. The CDR3 protein is CASCYRDIQETQYF. For the CDR3, the DNA is TGCGCCAGCTGCTACCGGGACATACAAGAGACCCAGTACTTC. Combining the CDR3 with reference TRBV5-1 and TRBJ2-5 gives the whole variable domain KAGVTQTPRYLIKTRGQQVTLSCSPISGHRSVSWYQQTPGQGLQFLFEYFSETQRNKGNFPGRFSGRQFSNSRSEMNVSTLELGDSALYLCASCYRDIQETQYFGPGTRLLVL.

This chain links TRBV2 with TRBJ1-5, with TRBD1 as a possible D gene (6 bases). The CDR3 length is 15 residues. CDR1 SNHLY and CDR2 FYNNEI come from the germline V gene. The ends were cut back, 3 bases at V and 3 bases at J, with 12 bases in the middle. The CDR3 DNA reads TGTGCCAGCAGTGACGGCAGGGGACCCAATCAGCCCCAGCATTTT. Translating it yields CASSDGRGPNQPQHF.

The chain is built from TRBV5-6 and TRBJ2-7; no clear D gene. Germline values: CDR1 SGHDT, CDR2 YYEEEE. V was trimmed by 6 bases and J by 2 bases, leaving 15 bases between them. The CDR3 loop spans 14 amino acids. The chain's CDR3 is CASTSAGSPYEQYF. In DNA, the CDR3 is TGTGCCAGCACCTCGGCAGGCTCCCCCTACGAGCAGTACTTC.

This clonotype was counted at least ten times. The V and J genes are TRBV7-2 and TRBJ2-5; TRBD2 might be the D (7 bases). Germline CDR1 and CDR2: SGHTA and FQGNSA. This CDR3 is built from 18 residues. V lost 1 base, J lost 5 bases, and 23 bases lay in between. CDR3 coding DNA: TGTGCCAGCAGCTTAGTGGATGTAGGGGGGGCCTTGATGGAGACCCAGTACTTC. Residues: CASSLVDVGGALMETQYF.

This clonotype has just a few counts. The chain is built from TRBV2 and TRBJ1-6; D is uncertain. CDR3 length equals 12 residues. The germline V and J ends were trimmed by 3 bases and 14 bases, with 11 bases remaining between them. Germline assignment: CDR1 SNHLY and CDR2 FYNNEI. CDR3 region: CASSDRFATLHF. DNA of the CDR3: TGTGCCAGCAGTGACCGGTTTGCAACCCTCCACTTT.

This clonotype was recorded once. The rearrangement links TRBV4-2 to TRBJ1-5, with D perhaps matching TRBD1 (5 bases). This CDR3 contains 18 residues. Germline lookup yields CDR1 LGHNA and CDR2 YNFKEQ. Trimming took 1 base from V and 5 from J, leaving 21 bases between them. Here the CDR3 DNA reads TGTGCCAGCAGCCAAGCCCCTTCCGGGACCGTCCTAGATCAGCCCCAGCATTTT. Its protein product is CASSQAPSGTVLDQPQHF.

This chain joins TRBV11-2 and TRBJ2-7; unclear D gene. This CDR3 contains 14 residues. Per the germline V gene, CDR1 is SGHAT and CDR2 is FQNNGV. V was clipped by 5 bases and J by 0 bases, with 11 bases between them. The CDR3 is CASSKMLASYEQYF. CDR3 nucleotide sequence: TGTGCCAGCAGCAAAATGTTAGCCTCCTACGAGCAGTACTTC.

The CDR3 sequence: CASSLGGDQNTIYF. The CDR3 nucleotides are TGTGCCAGCAGTTTGGGTGGTGATCAAAACACCATATATTTT. The V call is TRBV28, the J call TRBJ1-3; D is uncertain. V was shortened by 3 bases and J by 6 bases, with 12 bases between the two germline ends. The CDR3 has 14 amino acids. Germline V gene lookup returns CDR1 MDHEN and CDR2 SYDVKM. Full variable domain (missing parts from reference TRBV28 and TRBJ1-3): DVKVTQSSRYLVKRTGEKVFLECVQDMDHENMFWYRQDPGLGLRLIYFSYDVKMKEKGDIPEGYSVSREKKERFSLILESASTNQTSMYLCASSLGGDQNTIYFGEGSWLTVV.

CDR3 nucleotides: TGTGCCAGCAGCCACGGACAGGGAACCTCCTACGAGCAGTACTTC. Its protein is CASSHGQGTSYEQYF. The chain couples TRBV7-2 to TRBJ2-7; TRBD1 matches 8 bases. This CDR3 region has 15 residues. Germline-derived CDR1 and CDR2 are SGHTA and FQGNSA. Trimming at V came to 5 bases and at J to 0 bases, leaving 6 bases not matched to a gene. The entire variable domain, with the rest obtained from reference TRBV7-2 and TRBJ2-7, is as follows: GAGVSQSPSNKVTEKGKDVELRCDPISGHTALYWYRQSLGQGLEFLIYFQGNSAPDKSGLPSDRFSAERTGGSVSTLTIQRTQQEDSAVYLCASSHGQGTSYEQYFGPGTRLTVT.

The chain carries TRBV19 and TRBJ1-1, with D tentatively TRBD1 (5 bases). V was cut by 7 bases and J by 4 bases, with 16 bases left in between. This CDR3 has 14 residues. Per germline, CDR1 LNHDA and CDR2 SQIVND (reference sequence). In nucleotides, the CDR3 is TGTGCCAGTATCGGGGGAAGGCTGGTCACTGAAGCTTTCTTT. Translation: CASIGGRLVTEAFF.

The chain combines TRBV12-5 with TRBJ2-5; TRBD1 agrees at 9 bases. Looked up from germline, CDR1 is LGHNT and CDR2 is FRNRAP. The J segment lost 6 bases and the V segment lost 5 bases, leaving 4 bases of the junction unmatched. The length of the CDR3 is 13 residues. The CDR3 nucleotides are TGTGCTAGTGGTGTGGGACAGGGAAAGACCCAGTACTTC. Translated: CASGVGQGKTQYF.

This clonotype was seen at least ten times. The chain carries TRBV19 and TRBJ2-3; unclear D gene. CDR1 and CDR2 (germline): LNHDA, SQIVND (reference sequence). Trimming removed 8 bases from V and 0 bases from J, with 12 bases in between. CDR3 size: 14 residues. CDR3 sequence: CASSVGPSTDTQYF. CDR3 bases: TGTGCCAGTTCAGTCGGGCCTAGCACAGATACGCAGTATTTT. Full variable domain (missing parts from reference TRBV19 and TRBJ2-3): DGGITQSPKYLFRKEGQNVTLSCEQNLNHDAMYWYRQDPGQGLRLIYYSQIVNDFQKGDIAEGYSVSREKKESFPLTVTSAQKNPTAFYLCASSVGPSTDTQYFGPGTRLTVL.

This clonotype has only a few counts. The chain uses TRBV20-1 and TRBJ2-3; no firm D call. V gave up 4 bases and J gave up 0 bases, with 17 bases separating them. Germline assignment: CDR1 DFQATT and CDR2 SNEGSKA (reference sequence). The CDR3 contains 16 residues. The CDR3 loop is CSATYQAGQSTDTQYF. The CDR3 bases are TGCAGTGCTACGTACCAGGCTGGGCAAAGCACAGATACGCAGTATTTT.

Remarks on this clonotype: A read error is possible here, since a much larger clone lies one base away. This rearrangement joins TRBV9 to TRBJ2-1; the match to TRBD2 covers 10 bases. The germline CDR1 and CDR2 sequences are SGDLS and YYNGEE. This CDR3 region has 15 residues. The V gene end was trimmed by 2 bases and the J gene end by 4 bases; junction bases not matched to a gene: 3. The DNA of the CDR3 is TGTGCCAGCAGCGTCGGACTAGCGGAATACAATGAGCAGTTCTTC. Translated, it gives CASSVGLAEYNEQFF.

J is TRBJ2-7 and V is TRBV19; D may be TRBD1 (5 bases). The CDR3 loop spans 14 amino acids. Trimming cost V 5 bases and J 5 bases, with 16 bases left between them. Germline lookup yields CDR1 LNHDA and CDR2 SQIVND (reference sequence). The DNA for the CDR3 is TGTGCCAGTAGTCCACAGGACCAGGCCGACGAGCAGTACTTC. Protein product: CASSPQDQADEQYF.

J is TRBJ1-3 and V is TRBV15; D is uncertain. The germline V gene has CDR1 LNHNV and CDR2 YYDKDF (reference sequence). CDR3 size: 15 residues. V was cut by 1 base and J by 0 bases, with 7 bases left in between. The CDR3 is CATSRADLSGNTIYF. Here the CDR3 DNA reads TGTGCCACCAGCAGAGCTGATCTCTCTGGAAACACCATATATTTT.

Details on this clonotype: A junction boundary mismatches the germline segment, possibly from a read error. V and J are TRBV19 and TRBJ2-1; TRBD1 matches 8 bases. The CDR3 covers 16 residues. Looked up from germline, CDR1 is LNHDA and CDR2 is SQIVND (reference sequence). In nucleotides, the CDR3 is TGTGCCAGTAGTATAGCCGGACAGGGAAGGGTCAATGAGCAGTTGTTC. Translated: CASSIAGQGRVNEQLF.

This chain connects TRBV3-1 to TRBJ2-5; 10 positions agree with TRBD1. V gave up 6 bases and J gave up 5 bases; unmatched junction bases: 15. The CDR3 runs to 17 residues. CDR1 and CDR2 from the germline V gene are LGHDT and YNNKEL (reference sequence). The CDR3 region is CASSLRSDRGRGETQYF. The CDR3 DNA is TGTGCCAGCAGTCTCCGGAGTGACAGGGGGCGCGGGGAGACCCAGTACTTC.

Here the CDR3 DNA reads TGTGCCAGCAGCTTAGAAGGGGGCGGTTACGAGCAGTACTTC. Translating gives CASSLEGGGYEQYF. The rearrangement links TRBV13 to TRBJ2-7; TRBD1 matches 7 bases. This CDR3 is 14 amino acids long. Germline assignment: CDR1 PRHDT and CDR2 FYEKMQ (reference sequence). V trimming: 1 base; J trimming: 4 bases; junction bases outside the gene matches: 4.

This clonotype was observed a few times. The J gene is TRBJ2-5, the V gene TRBV7-9, with 7 bases lining up with TRBD2. Per the germline V gene, CDR1 is SEHNR and CDR2 is FQNEAQ (reference sequence). V trimming: 3 bases; J trimming: 5 bases; junction bases outside the gene matches: 3. The CDR3 sequence is 13 residues long. CDR3 DNA sequence: TGTGCCAGCAGCTTGGAGGGAGGGGAGACCCAGTACTTC. This codes for CASSLEGGETQYF. Variable domain in full (rest from reference TRBV7-9 and TRBJ2-5): DTGVSQNPRHKITKRGQNVTFRCDPISEHNRLYWYRQTLGQGPEFLTYFQNEAQLEKSRLLSDRFSAERPKGSFSTLEIQRTEQGDSAMYLCASSLEGGETQYFGPGTRLLVL.

This clonotype was seen repeatedly, ten times or more. The genes are TRBV19 and TRBJ2-5; D might be TRBD2 (7 bases). The germline CDR1 and CDR2 sequences are LNHDA and SQIVND (reference sequence). The CDR3 length is 15 residues. Deletions cut 5 bases from V and 2 bases from J, with 15 bases between. This CDR3 reads CASSPRRGGQETQYF. The CDR3 region has the DNA TGTGCCAGTAGTCCGCGGAGGGGGGGACAAGAGACCCAGTACTTC.

The chain recombines TRBV29-1 with TRBJ2-1; tentative D call: TRBD2 (5 bases). Germline CDR1 and CDR2: SQVTM and ANQGSEA. Trimming stripped 7 bases from V and 12 bases from J, with 16 bases between. This CDR3 comprises 11 residues. Written as DNA, the CDR3 is TGCAGCGCCCAGACCGGCCGGGGGCAGTTCTTC. Amino acids: CSAQTGRGQFF.

The chain is built from TRBV15 and TRBJ2-1; D is unclear. This CDR3 has 13 residues. V was clipped by 0 bases and J by 8 bases, with 8 bases between them. The germline gives CDR1 LNHNV, CDR2 YYDKDF (reference sequence). The CDR3 protein is CATSREEFDEQFF. The CDR3 DNA follows: TGTGCCACCAGCAGAGAAGAATTCGATGAGCAGTTCTTC.

The chain employs TRBV7-8 and TRBJ2-3; D gene unclear. The CDR3 loop spans 11 amino acids. V lost 4 bases and J lost 9, with 8 bases in between. CDR1 and CDR2 from the germline V gene are SGHVS and FQNEAQ. This chain's CDR3 is CASSSALTQYF. CDR3 coding DNA: TGTGCCAGCAGCTCCGCGTTGACGCAGTATTTT.